Below are 9 T cell receptor beta chains sequenced from a single sample in a study of shared clonotypes between healthy human individuals (dated by TCRdb to about 2020). The library was made by the immunoSEQ multiplex PCR assay. Held by TCRdb, this immuneACCESS table contains in-frame sequences only and omits some clones. Under half of the omission traces to an unresolved V gene where checked; the cause of the rest is unknown. The sample includes roughly 500,000 clones, with approximately 80% observed a single time. The ten largest clones represent approximately 12% of the sample. The sequenced sample was PBMCs. The source of these receptors is a woman aged 40 to 50 in good health. Some clones in this sample may be carry-over from other donors' samples.

The table lists this clone with a few counts. The chain recombines TRBV29-1 with TRBJ2-1, with D unclear. Germline V CDR1 and CDR2: SQVTM, ANQGSEA. The CDR3 consists of 14 residues. V dropped 6 bases and J dropped 0 bases, with 12 bases sitting between them. CDR3 nucleotides: TGCAGCGTCCCGACACTTTCCTCCTACAATGAGCAGTTCTTC. This codes for CSVPTLSSYNEQFF.

The chain has TRBV28 and TRBJ2-3; 12 bases map to TRBD2. With V trimmed by 3 bases and J by 5 bases, 12 bases remained unmatched. This CDR3 is built from 18 residues. Germline V lookup: CDR1 MDHEN, CDR2 SYDVKM. CDR3 sequence reads: CASSFMFRLAGAEDTQYF. In DNA, the CDR3 is TGTGCCAGCAGTTTCATGTTCCGACTAGCGGGAGCGGAAGATACGCAGTATTTT.

This chain links TRBV19 with TRBJ1-5, with D uncertain. Between the trimmed V and J ends, which lost 3 bases and 0 bases, there was a span of 9 bases. The CDR3 runs 15 residues. Germline V gives CDR1 LNHDA, CDR2 SQIVND (reference sequence). In DNA form, the CDR3 reads TGTGCCAGTAGTATGCAGAAGAATAGCAATCAGCCCCAGCATTTT. Its translation: CASSMQKNSNQPQHF.

This clone was observed a handful of times. Sequence at one end of the junction differs from germline and may be a read error. The chain recombines TRBV28 with TRBJ1-2; tentative D call: TRBD1 (5 bases). CDR3 size: 14 residues. Per the germline V gene, CDR1 is MDHEN and CDR2 is SYDVKM. Written as DNA, the CDR3 is TGTGCCAGCAGCCGTCCGGTTAGAGGGCAGGGCTACTCCTTC. This codes for CASSRPVRGQGYSF.

In its sample, this clone was seen a few times. V is TRBV29-1 and J is TRBJ1-1, with a weak D call TRBD1 (5 bases). Germline V gene sequence: CDR1 SQVTM, CDR2 ANQGSEA. The CDR3 is made up of 19 amino acids. Trimming shortened V by 7 bases and J by 2 bases, and 32 bases separated the two germline ends. This chain's CDR3 is CSALQAREGRATGNTEAFF. The DNA for the CDR3 is TGCAGCGCTTTACAGGCTAGGGAGGGGAGGGCAACAGGAAACACTGAAGCTTTCTTT.

The chain has TRBV4-2 and TRBJ2-7, with 8 bases matching TRBD2. This CDR3 has 16 residues. Germline V gene data show CDR1 as LGHNA and CDR2 as YNFKEQ. Trimming cost V 4 bases and J 3 bases; bases outside gene matches: 11. The CDR3 coding sequence is TGTGCCAGCAGCCCGGATAGCGGGATGAGCATCTACGAGCAGTACTTC. Amino acid sequence: CASSPDSGMSIYEQYF.

With respect to this clone: At one end, the junction sequence differs from germline, possibly due to a read error. The rearrangement links TRBV18 to TRBJ2-7; D remains ambiguous. The CDR3 loop spans 14 amino acids. Germline V lookup: CDR1 KGHSH, CDR2 LQKENI. The CDR3 is CVSSLLTYEKEQYF. The CDR3 region has the DNA TGTGTCAGCTCACTCCTGACCTACGAAAAAGAGCAGTACTTC. Combining the CDR3 with reference TRBV18 and TRBJ2-7 gives the whole variable domain NAGVMQNPRHLVRRRGQEARLRCSPMKGHSHVYWYRQLPEEGLKFMVYLQKENIIDESGMPKERFSAEFPKEGPSILRIQQVVRGDSAAYFCVSSLLTYEKEQYFGPGTRLTVT.

The chain employs TRBV30 and TRBJ2-5; D is perhaps TRBD1 (6 bases). Judging by the DNA end, TRBJ2-7 fits better; the J call may be wrong. CDR3 length: 13 residues. Germline V gene lookup returns CDR1 GTSNPN and CDR2 SVGIG (reference sequence). The CDR3 nucleotides are TGTGCCTCTAGGCCAGGGGCTGGCTACGAGCAGTACTTC. It translates to CASRPGAGYEQYF.

V is TRBV9 and J is TRBJ1-1; 9 bases align to TRBD1. Unmatched junction bases numbered 8, after V lost 4 bases and J lost 4 bases. There are 15 residues in the CDR3. Germline CDR1 SGDLS, CDR2 YYNGEE. The CDR3 DNA is TGTGCCAGCAGCCCCCCACAGGGGGCGGCCACTGAAGCTTTCTTT. Protein: CASSPPQGAATEAFF.